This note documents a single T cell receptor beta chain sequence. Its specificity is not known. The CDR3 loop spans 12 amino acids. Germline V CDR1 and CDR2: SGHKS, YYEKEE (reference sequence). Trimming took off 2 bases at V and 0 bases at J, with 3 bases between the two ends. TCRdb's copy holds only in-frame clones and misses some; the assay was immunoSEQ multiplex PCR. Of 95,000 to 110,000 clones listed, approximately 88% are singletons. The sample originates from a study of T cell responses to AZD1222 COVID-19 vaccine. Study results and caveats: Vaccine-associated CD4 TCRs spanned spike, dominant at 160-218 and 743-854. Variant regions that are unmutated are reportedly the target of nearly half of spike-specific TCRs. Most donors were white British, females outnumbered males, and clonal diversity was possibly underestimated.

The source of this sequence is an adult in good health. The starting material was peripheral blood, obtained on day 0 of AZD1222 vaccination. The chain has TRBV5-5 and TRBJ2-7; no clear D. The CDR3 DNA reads TGTGCCAGCAGCTTCACCTCCTACGAGCAGTACTTC. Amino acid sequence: CASSFTSYEQYF.